What follows are 21 T cell receptor beta chains derived from one specimen sequenced in a study of type 1 and type 2 diabetes patients. PCR was run on genomic DNA. The TCR beta CDR3 region was amplified using 30 forward and 13 reverse primers. TCRdb re-called the multiplex PCR reads through MiXCR, storing one row per CDR3 protein. The sample includes fewer than 350,000 distinct CDR3 sequences, over 45% of them seen just once. Material: peripheral blood mononuclear cells (PBMCs). These receptors were taken from a man between 18 and 29 years old with type 2 diabetes.

This clonotype has only a few counts. This sequence joins TRBV28 and TRBJ1-1, with no clear D. CDR1 is MDHEN and CDR2 is SYDVKM in the germline V gene. V was shortened by 3 bases and J by 3 bases, with 14 bases between the two germline ends. This CDR3 has 15 residues. DNA for the CDR3: TGTGCCAGCAGTTTGGCTTCGGCTTACGACACTGAAGCTTTCTTT. Translated: CASSLASAYDTEAFF.

The rearrangement joins TRBV7-6 to TRBJ2-7; 7 nucleotides match TRBD2. CDR1 is SGHVS, CDR2 FNYEAQ, per germline. Unmatched junction bases numbered 8, after V lost 6 bases and J lost 6 bases. The CDR3 is 13 amino acids. CDR3 sequence (DNA): TGTGCCAGCAGTTACACTAGCGAGGTCGAGCAGTACTTC. As protein: CASSYTSEVEQYF.

The sample holds a few counts of this clonotype. V gene TRBV2 combines with J gene TRBJ2-7; tentatively, D is TRBD2 (5 bases). Germline V gene lookup returns CDR1 SNHLY and CDR2 FYNNEI. V lost 8 bases and J 0 bases, leaving 14 bases between the germline ends. The CDR3 runs to 14 residues. CDR3 coding DNA: TGTGCCAGCTTACTAGTTCCTGACTCCTACGAGCAGTACTTC. Protein product: CASLLVPDSYEQYF.

The chain employs TRBV27 and TRBJ1-2; 9 bases agree with TRBD1. The J segment lost 8 bases and the V segment lost 6 bases, leaving 7 bases of the junction unmatched. CDR1 is MNHEY, CDR2 SMNVEV, per germline (reference sequence). The CDR3 length is 13 residues. The CDR3 region is CASRGGTGLGYTF. The CDR3 DNA follows: TGTGCCAGCAGGGGCGGGACAGGGCTGGGCTACACCTTC.

The gene calls are TRBV28 and TRBJ1-1, with D maybe TRBD1 (5 bases). In germline, CDR1 is MDHEN, CDR2 SYDVKM. The CDR3 loop spans 9 amino acids. V dropped 8 bases and J dropped 12 bases, with 10 bases sitting between them. The CDR3 here is CASGGRSFF. The CDR3 DNA follows: TGTGCCAGCGGGGGGAGGTCTTTCTTT. Complete variable domain (other parts from reference TRBV28 and TRBJ1-1): DVKVTQSSRYLVKRTGEKVFLECVQDMDHENMFWYRQDPGLGLRLIYFSYDVKMKEKGDIPEGYSVSREKKERFSLILESASTNQTSMYLCASGGRSFFGQGTRLTVV.

The rearrangement joins TRBV5-1 to TRBJ1-2, with D possibly matching TRBD1 (5 bases). Trimming left V 7 bases short and J 5 bases short, with 15 bases between. Germline CDR1 reads SGHRS; CDR2 reads YFSETQ. This CDR3 region has 13 residues. CDR3 protein: CASGTQLDYGYTF. DNA of the CDR3: TGCGCCAGCGGGACTCAGCTCGATTATGGCTACACCTTC.

This clonotype was seen more than once but under ten times. The genes are TRBV2 and TRBJ1-1; D is possibly TRBD1 (5 bases). CDR3 length equals 14 residues. Germline assignment: CDR1 SNHLY and CDR2 FYNNEI. Trimming took off 7 bases at V and 3 bases at J, with 15 bases between the two ends. CDR3 coding DNA: TGTGCCAGCACAAAGGGGATGGATGACACTGAAGCTTTCTTT. Its protein is CASTKGMDDTEAFF.

This clonotype was picked up a small number of times. The V gene is TRBV7-9, the J gene TRBJ1-2, with D uncertain. CDR1 is SEHNR and CDR2 is FQNEAQ in the germline V gene (reference sequence). Trimming cost V 5 bases and J 3 bases, with 10 bases left between them. This CDR3 region has 13 residues. The CDR3 reads CASSGQVDYGYTF. The CDR3, as DNA: TGTGCCAGCAGCGGCCAGGTGGACTATGGCTACACCTTC.

In its sample, this clonotype was seen a few times. The junction differs from germline at one of its ends, possibly a read error. This rearrangement joins TRBV7-6 to TRBJ1-2, with D possibly matching TRBD1 (5 bases). The CDR3 has 14 residues. Germline CDR1 is SGHVS and CDR2 is FNYEAQ. The CDR3 spells CASSLGTGIDGYTF. The CDR3 DNA follows: TGTGCCAGCAGCTTGGGGACGGGGATAGATGGCTACACCTTT.

In the case of this clonotype: The CDR3 end shows no conserved phenylalanine or tryptophan, and so a read error is likely. The chain has TRBV2 and TRBJ2-7; 12 bases agree with TRBD2. Germline V gene sequence: CDR1 SNHLY, CDR2 FYNNEI. Unmatched junction bases numbered 22, after V lost 7 bases and J lost 3 bases. This CDR3 contains 20 residues. CDR3 bases: TGTGCCAGCATTAAGCGGGACAGGGAATTACTAGCGGGAGGAGGCTACGAGCAGTACCTC. Amino acid sequence: CASIKRDRELLAGGGYEQYL.

This clonotype appeared once. The rearrangement joins TRBV20-1 to TRBJ2-5, with unresolved D. V lost 6 bases and J lost 5, with 7 bases in between. Germline V lookup: CDR1 DFQATT, CDR2 SNEGSKA (reference sequence). The CDR3 consists of 10 residues. CDR3 bases: TGCAGTGCCGTCGAGGAGACCCAGTACTTC. This translates into CSAVEETQYF.

Many counts were recorded for this clonotype. CDR3 sequence reads: CASSWGGRNTGELFF. The CDR3 bases are TGTGCCAGCAGTTGGGGGGGAAGGAACACCGGGGAGCTGTTTTTT. The V gene is TRBV25-1, the J gene TRBJ2-2; 7 positions agree with TRBD2. The germline V gene has CDR1 MGHDK and CDR2 SYGVNS. This CDR3 is 15 amino acids long. V lost 5 bases, J lost 1 base, and 4 bases stayed unmatched. Using reference TRBV25-1 and TRBJ2-2 for the parts outside the CDR3, the full variable domain is EADIYQTPRYLVIGTGKKITLECSQTMGHDKMYWYQQDPGMELHLIHYSYGVNSTEKGDLSSESTVSRIRTEHFPLTLESARPSHTSQYLCASSWGGRNTGELFFGEGSRLTVL.

This clonotype showed up just once. The chain combines TRBV3-1 with TRBJ1-4, with TRBD1 matching over 10 bases. The CDR3 is 15 residues long. Germline V gene data show CDR1 as LGHDT and CDR2 as YNNKEL (reference sequence). With 4 bases clipped from V and 8 bases from J, the junction kept 7 bases outside the gene matches. CDR3 in amino acids: CASSLQTGGYEKLFF. In nucleotides, the CDR3 is TGTGCCAGCAGCCTACAGACAGGGGGCTACGAAAAACTGTTTTTT.

This clonotype occurred a few times. Compared with germline, one end of the junction differs, possibly owing to a read error. This chain joins TRBV2 and TRBJ1-1; D gene uncertain. Germline V gene data show CDR1 as SNHLY and CDR2 as FYNNEI. This CDR3 spans 13 amino acids. For the CDR3, the DNA is TGTGCCAGCGGTGAGGTACCGGGCACTGAAGCTTTCTTT. Protein product: CASGEVPGTEAFF.

A note on this clonotype: This could be a read error, since a much larger clone is one nucleotide away. The chain uses TRBV6-1 and TRBJ2-5; D is unclear. Trimming removed 1 base from V and 4 bases from J, with 4 bases in between. This CDR3 region has 12 residues. CDR1 and CDR2 from the germline V gene are MNHNS and SASEGT. The CDR3 is CASSEVGETQYF. The CDR3 bases are TGTGCCAGCAGTGAAGTAGGAGAGACCCAGTACTTC.

This chain joins TRBV19 and TRBJ1-6, with 7 nucleotides matching TRBD1. The CDR3 spans 15 residues. J was trimmed by 7 bases and V by 3 bases; bases with no gene match: 6. CDR1 and CDR2 from the germline V gene are LNHDA and SQIVND (reference sequence). The CDR3 bases are TGTGCCAGTAGTATGGCGACAGGGACCAATTCACCCCTCCACTTT. This translates into CASSMATGTNSPLHF. The whole variable domain, remainder taken from reference TRBV19 and TRBJ1-6, is DGGITQSPKYLFRKEGQNVTLSCEQNLNHDAMYWYRQDPGQGLRLIYYSQIVNDFQKGDIAEGYSVSREKKESFPLTVTSAQKNPTAFYLCASSMATGTNSPLHFGNGTRLTVT.

This clonotype was counted between two and nine times. CDR3 loop: CASSGVGGRPQHF. In DNA, the CDR3 is TGTGCCAGCAGTGGAGTCGGGGGACGGCCCCAGCATTTT. The chain uses TRBV2 and TRBJ1-5, with D possibly being TRBD1 (5 bases). The V end was cut by 4 bases, the J end by 9 bases, with 13 bases between. This CDR3 is 13 amino acids long. From germline, CDR1 is SNHLY and CDR2 FYNNEI.

This chain links TRBV12-3 or TRBV12-4 with TRBJ1-2; D unresolved. V gave up 5 bases and J gave up 3 bases, with 13 bases separating them. This CDR3 has 14 residues. CDR3: CASSPSPRYYGYTF. CDR3 sequence (DNA): TGTGCCAGCAGTCCATCCCCGCGGTACTATGGCTACACCTTC.

This clonotype was recorded many times. This chain uses TRBV10-3 with TRBJ1-2; D ambiguous. The CDR3 totals 12 residues. The V and J ends lost 2 bases and 6 bases respectively, with 7 bases between them. Germline V CDR1 and CDR2: ENHRY, SYGVKD. CDR3 sequence reads: CAISETYDGYTF. CDR3 in DNA: TGTGCCATCAGTGAGACCTATGATGGCTACACCTTC.

The V gene is TRBV2, the J gene TRBJ1-2, with a weak D call TRBD1 (5 bases). Trimming took 6 bases from V and 7 from J, leaving 12 bases between them. The CDR3 totals 12 residues. Germline V gene sequence: CDR1 SNHLY, CDR2 FYNNEI. CDR3 nucleotides: TGTGCCAGCAGGGGGGTGTCGGGTGGCTACACCTTC. Translating gives CASRGVSGGYTF.

The chain recombines TRBV6-1 with TRBJ1-1; D ambiguous. The CDR3 totals 14 residues. The V gene lost 5 bases and the J gene lost 1 base, with 11 bases spanning the gap. Germline V gene sequence: CDR1 MNHNS, CDR2 SASEGT. The CDR3 spells CASSYSGRNTEAFF. The CDR3 DNA follows: TGTGCCAGCAGTTACTCAGGCAGGAACACTGAAGCTTTCTTT.